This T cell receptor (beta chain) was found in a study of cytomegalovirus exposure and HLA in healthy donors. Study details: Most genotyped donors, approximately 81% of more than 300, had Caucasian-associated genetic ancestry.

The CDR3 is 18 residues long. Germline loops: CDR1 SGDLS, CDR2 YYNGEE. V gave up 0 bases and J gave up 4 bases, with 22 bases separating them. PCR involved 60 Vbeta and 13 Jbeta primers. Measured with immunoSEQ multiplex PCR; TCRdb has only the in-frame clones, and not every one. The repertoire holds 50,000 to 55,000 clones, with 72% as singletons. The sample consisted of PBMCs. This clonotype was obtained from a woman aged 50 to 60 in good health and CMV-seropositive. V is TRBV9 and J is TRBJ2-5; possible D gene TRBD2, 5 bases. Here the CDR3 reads CASSVGLSGWTALETQYF. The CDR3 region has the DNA TGTGCCAGCAGCGTAGGCCTCTCGGGGTGGACCGCCCTAGAGACCCAGTACTTC.